Listed below are T cell receptor beta chains from one sample, sequenced in a study of T cells in Graves' hyperthyroidism and ophthalmopathy. TCRdb re-derived calls from the multiplex PCR reads in MiXCR, one entry per CDR3 protein. This sample yields hundreds of thousands of distinct CDR3 sequences, of which approximately 14% are seen a single time; around 4.5% belongs to the top ten. The sequenced sample consisted of blood. These TCRs come from a woman aged 40 to 49 with Graves' ophthalmopathy. CDR3s include the opening cysteine and the closing phenylalanine or tryptophan. D genes are given only for firm matches. Clone size, where shown, is once, few, many, or a class for clones that have expanded.

CDR3nt: TGTGCCAGCAGCCTTACAGGTTACAATCAGCCCCAGCATTTT; CDR3aa: CASSLTGYNQPQHF; d_gene: NA; v_gene: TRBV7-9; j_gene: TRBJ1-5; abundance: many
CDR3nt: TGCGCCAGCAGCCCACTAGGGACAGAAGAGACCCAGTACTTC; CDR3aa: CASSPLGTEETQYF; d_gene: TRBD1; v_gene: TRBV4-1; j_gene: TRBJ2-5; abundance: few
CDR3nt: TGTGCCAGCACACCATTATTCGGGACAGGGGGCGCATACGGGGAGCTGTTTTTT; CDR3aa: CASTPLFGTGGAYGELFF; d_gene: TRBD1; v_gene: TRBV6-2/TRBV6-3; j_gene: TRBJ2-2; abundance: many
CDR3nt: TGTGCCAGCAGTGAGGCTGGGAGCGGGGAGCTGTTTTTT; CDR3aa: CASSEAGSGELFF; d_gene: NA; v_gene: TRBV25-1; j_gene: TRBJ2-2; abundance: many
CDR3nt: TGTGCCAGCAGTGTAACCCGGGACAGCGTCCAGCCCCAGCATTTT; CDR3aa: CASSVTRDSVQPQHF; d_gene: TRBD1; v_gene: TRBV6-1; j_gene: TRBJ1-5; abundance: NA
CDR3nt: TGTGCCAGCAGCGGAGGGAGCGGGAGGAGCCAAGAGACCCAGTACTTC; CDR3aa: CASSGGSGRSQETQYF; d_gene: TRBD2; v_gene: TRBV7-9; j_gene: TRBJ2-5; abundance: many
CDR3nt: TGTGCCAGCAGTTTAGGTTTCGGGACAGGGGGAAACTATGGCTACACCTTC; CDR3aa: CASSLGFGTGGNYGYTF; d_gene: TRBD1; v_gene: TRBV28; j_gene: TRBJ1-2; abundance: few
CDR3nt: TGTGCCAGCAGCCCAGGACAGTACACTGAAGCTTTCTTT; CDR3aa: CASSPGQYTEAFF; d_gene: NA; v_gene: TRBV11-2; j_gene: TRBJ1-1; abundance: many
CDR3nt: TGTGCCAGCAGTTACGACAGGGCGTCCTACGAGCAGTACTTC; CDR3aa: CASSYDRASYEQYF; d_gene: TRBD1; v_gene: TRBV6-2/TRBV6-3; j_gene: TRBJ2-7; abundance: many
CDR3nt: TGTGCCAGCAGCTTGCATTACAGCCTCGAGCAGTACTTC; CDR3aa: CASSLHYSLEQYF; d_gene: NA; v_gene: TRBV5-5; j_gene: TRBJ2-7; abundance: NA
CDR3nt: TGTGCCAGCAGAGGGGACAGGGCCGGGTCTACGTACGAGCAGTACTTC; CDR3aa: CASRGDRAGSTYEQYF; d_gene: TRBD1; v_gene: TRBV6-1; j_gene: TRBJ2-7; abundance: NA
CDR3nt: TGTGCCAGCAGTGGCGGTCAGGGCTACACTGAAGCTTTCTTT; CDR3aa: CASSGGQGYTEAFF; d_gene: NA; v_gene: TRBV28; j_gene: TRBJ1-1; abundance: many
CDR3nt: TGTGCCAGCAGCTCCCTGCTGGTCGGGGAGCTGTTTTTT; CDR3aa: CASSSLLVGELFF; d_gene: NA; v_gene: TRBV11-2; j_gene: TRBJ2-2; abundance: few
CDR3nt: TGTGCCAGTACCTTGGGGGGCCTTGGCTACACCTTC; CDR3aa: CASTLGGLGYTF; d_gene: NA; v_gene: TRBV19; j_gene: TRBJ1-2; abundance: few
CDR3nt: TGTGCCAGCAGCGACAGGCTCCACTCTGGGGCCAACGTCCTGACTTTC; CDR3aa: CASSDRLHSGANVLTF; d_gene: NA; v_gene: TRBV6-1; j_gene: TRBJ2-6; abundance: many
CDR3nt: TGTGCCAGCAGTGAATATGAAGCCGGGGAGCTGTTTTTT; CDR3aa: CASSEYEAGELFF; d_gene: NA; v_gene: TRBV25-1; j_gene: TRBJ2-2; abundance: NA
CDR3nt: TGTGCCAGCAGCCAAATTTTGGGACTAGCGGACTACGAGCAGTACTTC; CDR3aa: CASSQILGLADYEQYF; d_gene: TRBD2; v_gene: TRBV3-1; j_gene: TRBJ2-7; abundance: NA
CDR3nt: TGCGCCAGCAGCTTGGGACACGAAGAGGGGGAGCTGTTTTTT; CDR3aa: CASSLGHEEGELFF; d_gene: NA; v_gene: TRBV5-1; j_gene: TRBJ2-2; abundance: few
CDR3nt: TGTGCCAGCAGTTTCGACCTCGAGCAGCCCCAGCATTTT; CDR3aa: CASSFDLEQPQHF; d_gene: NA; v_gene: TRBV12-3/TRBV12-4; j_gene: TRBJ1-5; abundance: few
CDR3nt: TGTGCCAGCAGCCCCTTGGAGCAATACACTGAAGCTTTCTTT; CDR3aa: CASSPLEQYTEAFF; d_gene: NA; v_gene: TRBV27; j_gene: TRBJ1-1; abundance: many
CDR3nt: TGTGCCAGTAGACGACAGACAGGGATCTCCGGAAACACCATATATTTT; CDR3aa: CASRRQTGISGNTIYF; d_gene: TRBD1; v_gene: TRBV19; j_gene: TRBJ1-3; abundance: few
CDR3nt: TGTGCCAGCAGTCGGACTAGCGGGAGCGCCGGGGAGCTGTTTTTT; CDR3aa: CASSRTSGSAGELFF; d_gene: TRBD2; v_gene: TRBV28; j_gene: TRBJ2-2; abundance: many
CDR3nt: TGTGCCAGCAGGGGACAGGGTGAAGACTATGGCTACACCTTC; CDR3aa: CASRGQGEDYGYTF; d_gene: TRBD1; v_gene: TRBV12-3/TRBV12-4; j_gene: TRBJ1-2; abundance: many
CDR3nt: TGTGCCACCAGTGATGATGGACTAGCGGGAGGCGAGACCCAGTACTTC; CDR3aa: CATSDDGLAGGETQYF; d_gene: TRBD2; v_gene: TRBV24-1; j_gene: TRBJ2-5; abundance: NA
CDR3nt: TGTGCCAGCAGCCCTTCTAGCGGGGCCTCCTACGAGCAGTACTTC; CDR3aa: CASSPSSGASYEQYF; d_gene: TRBD2; v_gene: TRBV7-2; j_gene: TRBJ2-7; abundance: NA
CDR3nt: TGTGCCAGCAATCCCTTCCCGGGGGAGACCCAGTACTTC; CDR3aa: CASNPFPGETQYF; d_gene: NA; v_gene: TRBV2; j_gene: TRBJ2-5; abundance: many
CDR3nt: TGCGCCAGCAGCCCCCGGGGGTTCGGAGAAAAACTGTTTTTT; CDR3aa: CASSPRGFGEKLFF; d_gene: NA; v_gene: TRBV5-1; j_gene: TRBJ1-4; abundance: few
CDR3nt: TGTGCCAGCACCCCTCTCGGGACAGGGGCTCTAACTAACTATGGCTACACCTTC; CDR3aa: CASTPLGTGALTNYGYTF; d_gene: TRBD1; v_gene: TRBV27; j_gene: TRBJ1-2; abundance: NA
CDR3nt: TGTGCCAGCAGCTTGGGGACAGCAAACGGGGAGCTGTTTTTT; CDR3aa: CASSLGTANGELFF; d_gene: TRBD1; v_gene: TRBV7-9; j_gene: TRBJ2-2; abundance: many
CDR3nt: TGTGCCAGCAGTACAGGGGGTGAGGGGGAGACCCAGTACTTC; CDR3aa: CASSTGGEGETQYF; d_gene: TRBD1; v_gene: TRBV28; j_gene: TRBJ2-5; abundance: many
CDR3nt: TGCGCCAGCAGATTAGCGGGCAGATTCCAAGAGACCCAGTACTTC; CDR3aa: CASRLAGRFQETQYF; d_gene: TRBD2; v_gene: TRBV5-1; j_gene: TRBJ2-5; abundance: many
CDR3nt: TGTGCCAGCAGGCCCGGACTAGCGGGTACCATCGGGCAGTACTTC; CDR3aa: CASRPGLAGTIGQYF; d_gene: TRBD2; v_gene: TRBV6-1; j_gene: TRBJ2-7; abundance: few
CDR3nt: TGTGCCAGCAGTTTAAAAGGGGGCCGGAGAATCACTGAAGCTTTCTTT; CDR3aa: CASSLKGGRRITEAFF; d_gene: TRBD1; v_gene: TRBV28; j_gene: TRBJ1-1; abundance: many
CDR3nt: TGTGCCAGCAGTCCTACCCGACTAGTGAGCTCCTACGAGCAGTACTTC; CDR3aa: CASSPTRLVSSYEQYF; d_gene: NA; v_gene: TRBV28; j_gene: TRBJ2-7; abundance: NA
CDR3nt: TGTGCCAGCAGTTTGGGGGGGGGCTCAAACACTGAAGCTTTCTTT; CDR3aa: CASSLGGGSNTEAFF; d_gene: NA; v_gene: TRBV12-3/TRBV12-4; j_gene: TRBJ1-1; abundance: many
CDR3nt: TGTGCCAGCAGCTCCTCTAGCGGACCCCTCTCCTACGAGCAGTACTTC; CDR3aa: CASSSSSGPLSYEQYF; d_gene: TRBD2; v_gene: TRBV7-3; j_gene: TRBJ2-7; abundance: many
CDR3nt: TGTGCCAGCACATTACAGGGGACGAGTTTGTATGGCTACACCTTC; CDR3aa: CASTLQGTSLYGYTF; d_gene: TRBD1; v_gene: TRBV28; j_gene: TRBJ1-2; abundance: many
CDR3nt: TGTGCCAGTAGTAATTCCGGGACACTCAACACCGGGGAGCTGTTTTTT; CDR3aa: CASSNSGTLNTGELFF; d_gene: NA; v_gene: TRBV19; j_gene: TRBJ2-2; abundance: many
CDR3nt: TGCGCCAGCAGCCCCGGGACAGCGACCAGGGACTATGGCTACACCTTC; CDR3aa: CASSPGTATRDYGYTF; d_gene: TRBD1; v_gene: TRBV5-1; j_gene: TRBJ1-2; abundance: many